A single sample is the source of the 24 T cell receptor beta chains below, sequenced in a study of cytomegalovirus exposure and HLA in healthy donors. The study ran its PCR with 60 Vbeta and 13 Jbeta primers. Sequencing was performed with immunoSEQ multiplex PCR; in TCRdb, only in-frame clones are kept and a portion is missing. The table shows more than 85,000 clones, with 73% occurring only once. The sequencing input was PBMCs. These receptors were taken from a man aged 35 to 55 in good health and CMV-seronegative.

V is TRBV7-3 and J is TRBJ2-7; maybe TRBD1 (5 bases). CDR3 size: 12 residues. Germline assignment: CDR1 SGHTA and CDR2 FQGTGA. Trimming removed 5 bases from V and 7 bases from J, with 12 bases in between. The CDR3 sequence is CASSPDTMEQYF. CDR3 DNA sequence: TGTGCCAGCAGCCCGGACACTATGGAGCAGTACTTC.

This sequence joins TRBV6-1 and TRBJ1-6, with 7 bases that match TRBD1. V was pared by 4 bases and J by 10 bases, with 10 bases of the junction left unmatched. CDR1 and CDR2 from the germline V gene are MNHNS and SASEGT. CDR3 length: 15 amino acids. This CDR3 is CASSARQGTGSPLHF. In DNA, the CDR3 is TGTGCCAGCAGTGCGAGACAGGGAACAGGATCACCCCTCCACTTT.

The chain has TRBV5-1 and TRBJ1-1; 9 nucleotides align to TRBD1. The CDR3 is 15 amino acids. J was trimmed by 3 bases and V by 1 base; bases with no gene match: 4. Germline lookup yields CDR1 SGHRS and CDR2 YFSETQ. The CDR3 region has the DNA TGCGCCAGCAGCTTGTTTAGGACAGGGGACACTGAAGCTTTCTTT. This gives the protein CASSLFRTGDTEAFF.

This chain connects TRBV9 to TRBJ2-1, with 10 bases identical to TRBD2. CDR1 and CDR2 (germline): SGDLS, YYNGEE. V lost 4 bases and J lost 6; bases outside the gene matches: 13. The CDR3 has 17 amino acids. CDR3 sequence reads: CASSRGEELAGPNEQFF. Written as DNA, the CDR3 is TGTGCCAGCAGCCGGGGGGAAGAACTAGCGGGACCCAATGAGCAGTTCTTC. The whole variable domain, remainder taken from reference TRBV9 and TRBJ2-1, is DSGVTQTPKHLITATGQRVTLRCSPRSGDLSVYWYQQSLDQGLQFLIQYYNGEERAKGNILERFSAQQFPDLHSELNLSSLELGDSALYFCASSRGEELAGPNEQFFGPGTRLTVL.

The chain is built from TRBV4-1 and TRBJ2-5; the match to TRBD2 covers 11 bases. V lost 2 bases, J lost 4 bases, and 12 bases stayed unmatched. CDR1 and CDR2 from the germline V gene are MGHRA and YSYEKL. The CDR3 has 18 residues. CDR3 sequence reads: CASSQFGLAGGSGETQYF. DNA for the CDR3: TGCGCCAGCAGCCAATTTGGGCTAGCGGGGGGTTCCGGAGAGACCCAGTACTTC.

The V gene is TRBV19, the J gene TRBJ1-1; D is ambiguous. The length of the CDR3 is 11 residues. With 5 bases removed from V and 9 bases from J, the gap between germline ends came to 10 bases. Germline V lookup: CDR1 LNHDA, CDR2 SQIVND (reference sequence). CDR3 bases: TGTGCCAGTAGTGTCTACGAGAAAGCTTTCTTT. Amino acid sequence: CASSVYEKAFF.

This chain's CDR3 is CTSSQARLGLAGGIFLNEQFF. The CDR3 region has the DNA TGCACCAGCAGCCAAGCGCGGCTCGGGCTAGCGGGGGGGATTTTCCTCAATGAGCAGTTCTTC. The chain couples TRBV1 to TRBJ2-1; the DNA was not used to check the table's D call, TRBD2. TRBV1 is a documented pseudogene. This CDR3 spans 21 amino acids.

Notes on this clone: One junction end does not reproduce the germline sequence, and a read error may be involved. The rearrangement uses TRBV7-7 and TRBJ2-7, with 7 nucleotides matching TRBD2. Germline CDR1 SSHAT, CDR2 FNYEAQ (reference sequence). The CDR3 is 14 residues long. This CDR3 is CASSLARGTGEQYF. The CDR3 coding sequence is TGTGCTAGCAGCTTAGCGCGGGGGACGGGTGAGCAGTACTTC.

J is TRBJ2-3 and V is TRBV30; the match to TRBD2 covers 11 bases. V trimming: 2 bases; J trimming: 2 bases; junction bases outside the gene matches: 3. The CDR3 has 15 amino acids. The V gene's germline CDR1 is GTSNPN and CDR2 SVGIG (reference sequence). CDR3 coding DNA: TGTGCCTGGAGTAGGACTAGCGGGTCCACAGATACGCAGTATTTT. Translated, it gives CAWSRTSGSTDTQYF.

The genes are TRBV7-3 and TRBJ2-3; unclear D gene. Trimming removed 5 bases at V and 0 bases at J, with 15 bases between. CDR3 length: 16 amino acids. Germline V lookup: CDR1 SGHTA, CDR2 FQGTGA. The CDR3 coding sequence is TGTGCCAGCAGCCCAGGCCGAGCTCGTAGCACAGATACGCAGTATTTT. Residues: CASSPGRARSTDTQYF.

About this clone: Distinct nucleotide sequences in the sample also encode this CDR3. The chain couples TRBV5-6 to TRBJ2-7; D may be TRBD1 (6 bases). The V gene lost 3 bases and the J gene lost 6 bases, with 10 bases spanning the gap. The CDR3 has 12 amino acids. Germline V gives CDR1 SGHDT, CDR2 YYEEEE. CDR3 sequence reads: CASSSPRGEQYF. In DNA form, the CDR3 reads TGTGCCAGCAGCTCGCCCAGGGGCGAGCAGTACTTC.

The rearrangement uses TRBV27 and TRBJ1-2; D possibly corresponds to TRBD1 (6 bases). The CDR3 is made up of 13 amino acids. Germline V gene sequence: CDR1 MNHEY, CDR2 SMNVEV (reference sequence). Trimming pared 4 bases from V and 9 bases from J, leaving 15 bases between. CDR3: CASSYTRDMSYTF. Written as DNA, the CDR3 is TGTGCCAGCAGTTATACCCGGGACATGAGCTACACCTTC.

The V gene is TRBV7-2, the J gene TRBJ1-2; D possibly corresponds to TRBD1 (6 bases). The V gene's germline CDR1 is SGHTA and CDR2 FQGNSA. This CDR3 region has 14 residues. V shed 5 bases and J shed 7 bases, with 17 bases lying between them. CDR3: CASSLGQPMGGYTF. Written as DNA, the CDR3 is TGTGCCAGCAGCCTCGGACAGCCCATGGGTGGCTACACCTTC.

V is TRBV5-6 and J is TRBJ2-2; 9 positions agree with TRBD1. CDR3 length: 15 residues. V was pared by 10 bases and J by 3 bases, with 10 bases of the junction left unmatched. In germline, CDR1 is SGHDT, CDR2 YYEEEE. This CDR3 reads CAGKQGAKDTGELFF. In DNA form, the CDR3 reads TGTGCCGGCAAACAGGGGGCGAAGGACACCGGGGAGCTGTTTTTT. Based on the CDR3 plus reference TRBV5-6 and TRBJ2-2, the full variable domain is DAGVTQSPTHLIKTRGQQVTLRCSPKSGHDTVSWYQQALGQGPQFIFQYYEEEERQRGNFPDRFSGHQFPNYSSELNVNALLLGDSALYLCAGKQGAKDTGELFFGEGSRLTVL.

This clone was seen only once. The CDR3 loop is CASSDESLSTDTQYF. The CDR3 DNA reads TGTGCCAGCAGTGATGAGTCCTTAAGCACAGATACGCAGTATTTT. The gene calls are TRBV2 and TRBJ2-3; D is unclear. This CDR3 region has 15 residues. V gave up 3 bases and J gave up 0 bases, with 10 bases separating them. Germline V CDR1 and CDR2: SNHLY, FYNNEI. Combining the CDR3 with reference TRBV2 and TRBJ2-3 gives the whole variable domain EPEVTQTPSHQVTQMGQEVILRCVPISNHLYFYWYRQILGQKVEFLVSFYNNEISEKSEIFDDQFSVERPDGSNFTLKIRSTKLEDSAMYFCASSDESLSTDTQYFGPGTRLTVL.

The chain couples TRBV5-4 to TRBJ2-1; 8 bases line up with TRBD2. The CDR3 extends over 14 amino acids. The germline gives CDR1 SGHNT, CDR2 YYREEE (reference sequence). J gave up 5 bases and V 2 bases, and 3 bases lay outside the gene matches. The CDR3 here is CASSFHSGDNEQFF. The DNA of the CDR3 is TGTGCCAGCAGCTTTCATAGCGGGGACAATGAGCAGTTCTTC. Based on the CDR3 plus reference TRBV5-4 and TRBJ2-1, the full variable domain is ETGVTQSPTHLIKTRGQQVTLRCSSQSGHNTVSWYQQALGQGPQFIFQYYREEENGRGNFPPRFSGLQFPNYSSELNVNALELDDSALYLCASSFHSGDNEQFFGPGTRLTVL.

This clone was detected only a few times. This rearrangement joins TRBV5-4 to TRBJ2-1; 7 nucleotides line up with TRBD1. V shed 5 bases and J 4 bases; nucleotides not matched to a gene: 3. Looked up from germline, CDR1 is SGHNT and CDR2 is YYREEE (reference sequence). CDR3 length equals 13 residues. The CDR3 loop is CASSPGGYNEQFF. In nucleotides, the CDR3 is TGTGCCAGCAGTCCAGGGGGATACAATGAGCAGTTCTTC.

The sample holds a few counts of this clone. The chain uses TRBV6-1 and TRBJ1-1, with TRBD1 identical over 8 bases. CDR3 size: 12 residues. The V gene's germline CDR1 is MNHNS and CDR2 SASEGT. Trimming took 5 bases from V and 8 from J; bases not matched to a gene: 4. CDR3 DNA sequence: TGTGCCAGCAGTTCTTGGACAGGGGAAGCTTTCTTT. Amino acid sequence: CASSSWTGEAFF.

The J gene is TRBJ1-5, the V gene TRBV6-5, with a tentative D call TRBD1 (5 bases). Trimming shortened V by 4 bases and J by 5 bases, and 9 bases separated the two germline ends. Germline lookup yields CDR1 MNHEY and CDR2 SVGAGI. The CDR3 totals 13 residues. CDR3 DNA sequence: TGTGCCAGCAGTTCCAGGGAAGATCAGCCCCAGCATTTT. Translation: CASSSREDQPQHF.

CDR3 protein: CASSQDAGMEKLFF. The CDR3 DNA is TGCGCCAGCAGCCAAGATGCGGGGATGGAGAAACTGTTTTTT. The chain links TRBV4-3 to TRBJ1-4; D is undetermined. There are 14 residues in the CDR3. Trimming stripped 0 bases from V and 11 bases from J, with 13 bases between. Per germline, CDR1 LGHNA and CDR2 YSLEER.

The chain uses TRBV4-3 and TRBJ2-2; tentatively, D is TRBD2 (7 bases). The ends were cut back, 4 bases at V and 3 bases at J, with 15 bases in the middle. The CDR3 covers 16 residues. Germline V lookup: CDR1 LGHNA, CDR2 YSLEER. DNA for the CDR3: TGCGCCAGCAGCCTCCGGCGGGGGCCGGACACCGGGGAGCTGTTTTTT. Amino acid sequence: CASSLRRGPDTGELFF.

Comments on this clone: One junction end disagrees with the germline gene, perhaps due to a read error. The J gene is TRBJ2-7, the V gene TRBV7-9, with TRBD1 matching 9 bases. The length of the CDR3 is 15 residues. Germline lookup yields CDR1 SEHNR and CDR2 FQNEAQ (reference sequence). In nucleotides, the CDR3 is TGTTCCAGCAGCTCCCTCACAGGGGGCATTTACGAGCAGTACTTC. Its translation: CSSSSLTGGIYEQYF.

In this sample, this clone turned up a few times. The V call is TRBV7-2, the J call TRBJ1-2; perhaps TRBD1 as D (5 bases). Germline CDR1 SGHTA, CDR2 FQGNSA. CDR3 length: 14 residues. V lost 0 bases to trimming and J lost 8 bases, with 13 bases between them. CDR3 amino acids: CASSLAEGFWGYTF. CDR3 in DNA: TGTGCCAGCAGCTTAGCGGAGGGGTTCTGGGGCTACACCTTC.

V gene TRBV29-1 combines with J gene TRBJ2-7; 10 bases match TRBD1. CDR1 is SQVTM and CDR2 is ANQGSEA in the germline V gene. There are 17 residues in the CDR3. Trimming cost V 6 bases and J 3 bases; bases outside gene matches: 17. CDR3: CSVGYRGQGTSYYEQYF. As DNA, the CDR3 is TGCAGCGTGGGGTACCGGGGACAGGGGACGTCGTACTACGAGCAGTACTTC.